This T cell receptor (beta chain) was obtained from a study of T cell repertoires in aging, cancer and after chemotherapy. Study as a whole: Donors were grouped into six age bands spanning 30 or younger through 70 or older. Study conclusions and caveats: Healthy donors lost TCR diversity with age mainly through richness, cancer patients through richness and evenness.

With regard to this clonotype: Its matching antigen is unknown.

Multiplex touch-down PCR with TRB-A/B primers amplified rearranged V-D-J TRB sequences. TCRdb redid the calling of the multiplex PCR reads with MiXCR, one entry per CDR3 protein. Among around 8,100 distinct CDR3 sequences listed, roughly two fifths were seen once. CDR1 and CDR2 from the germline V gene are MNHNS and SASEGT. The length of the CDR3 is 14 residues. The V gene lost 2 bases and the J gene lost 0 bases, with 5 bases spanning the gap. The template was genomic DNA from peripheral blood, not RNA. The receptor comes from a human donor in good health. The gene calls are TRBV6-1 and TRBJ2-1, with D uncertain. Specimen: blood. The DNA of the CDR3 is TGTGCCAGCAGTGAAACTGGCTCCTACAATGAGCAGTTCTTC. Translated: CASSETGSYNEQFF.